This TCR beta chain was sequenced for a study of early T cells in non-severe SARS-CoV-2 infection. TCRdb fed the 5' RACE reads into MiXCR, producing one record per CDR3 protein. Found here are tens of thousands of distinct CDR3 sequences, about a tenth of them singletons; the top ten hold 6% to 8%. This clonotype was found many times. The V segment lost 4 bases and the J segment 4 bases; nucleotides outside the gene matches: 5. This CDR3 spans 13 amino acids. Germline values: CDR1 SQVTM, CDR2 ANQGSEA. The rearrangement links TRBV29-1 to TRBJ2-5; 8 bases map to TRBD2. This specimen was whole blood, taken at baseline. The TCR sequence derives from an adult who was a healthcare worker with PCR-confirmed SARS-CoV-2 infection or an uninfected control (not recorded which). The CDR3 here is CSVGTSPLETQYF. In DNA form, the CDR3 reads TGCAGCGTTGGGACTAGCCCCTTAGAGACCCAGTACTTC.